The next 10 T cell receptor beta chains were all read from a single sample in a study of T cells in Graves' hyperthyroidism and ophthalmopathy. The TCR beta CDR3 regions underwent amplification using RNA transcripts as the source. The TCR CDR3 was amplified in a first-round RT-PCR using the HTBI primer set. TCRdb re-called the multiplex PCR reads with MiXCR, one entry per CDR3 protein. The sample contains 600,000 to 650,000 distinct CDR3 sequences, around 20% of which appear only once. Sequencing input: blood. Source of these receptors: a man aged 25 to 45 with Graves' ophthalmopathy.

The chain joins TRBV19 to TRBJ1-2, with 8 bases aligning to TRBD1. This CDR3 spans 14 amino acids. Germline V gene lookup returns CDR1 LNHDA and CDR2 SQIVND (reference sequence). The ends lost 7 bases at V and 7 bases at J; junction bases unmatched: 11. CDR3 sequence: CASTYSTGEAGYTF. The DNA for the CDR3 is TGTGCCAGTACCTATTCGACAGGGGAGGCTGGCTACACCTTC.

For this clonotype: A single base separates this from a much larger clone, so it may be a read error. V and J are TRBV3-1 and TRBJ2-7; 9 nucleotides match TRBD1. The CDR3 has 15 amino acids. Losses at the gene ends were 4 bases for V and 0 bases for J; bases not matched to a gene: 4. Germline V gene sequence: CDR1 LGHDT, CDR2 YNNKEL (reference sequence). CDR3 nucleotides: TGTGCCAGCAGCCCGAACAGGGGGCTCTCCTACGAGCAGTACTTC. Translated, it gives CASSPNRGLSYEQYF.

This clonotype was picked up a small number of times. The chain links TRBV28 to TRBJ1-6; D is undetermined. Germline CDR1 reads MDHEN; CDR2 reads SYDVKM. This CDR3 region has 12 residues. Between the trimmed V and J ends, which lost 2 bases and 13 bases, there was a span of 9 bases. The CDR3 sequence is CASSLQIPPLHF. CDR3 bases: TGTGCCAGCAGTTTACAAATACCCCCCCTCCACTTT.

The chain is built from TRBV25-1 and TRBJ2-7; TRBD2 matches at 15 bases. The J segment lost 1 base and the V segment lost 4 bases, leaving 2 bases of the junction unmatched. The CDR3 covers 16 residues. Germline V gene data show CDR1 as MGHDK and CDR2 as SYGVNS. CDR3: CASSAGLAGGSYEQYF. The CDR3 region has the DNA TGTGCCAGCAGTGCAGGACTAGCGGGAGGGTCCTACGAGCAGTACTTC.

This clonotype was counted between two and nine times. J is TRBJ2-3 and V is TRBV2; no definite D call. The CDR3 is 16 amino acids. Germline V gene sequence: CDR1 SNHLY, CDR2 FYNNEI. V dropped 5 bases and J dropped 0 bases, with 15 bases sitting between them. The CDR3 spells CASSPKEAPSTDTQYF. In nucleotides, the CDR3 is TGTGCCAGCAGTCCGAAGGAAGCTCCTAGCACAGATACGCAGTATTTT.

This clonotype was counted ten times or more. This chain links TRBV7-2 with TRBJ2-5; maybe TRBD1 (6 bases). Germline values: CDR1 SGHTA, CDR2 FQGNSA. The CDR3 sequence is 16 residues long. Trimming took off 2 bases at V and 1 base at J, with 14 bases between the two ends. The CDR3 coding sequence is TGTGCCAGCAGCTTACGACCGGGACATACCCAAGAGACCCAGTACTTC. As protein: CASSLRPGHTQETQYF. Variable domain in full (rest from reference TRBV7-2 and TRBJ2-5): GAGVSQSPSNKVTEKGKDVELRCDPISGHTALYWYRQSLGQGLEFLIYFQGNSAPDKSGLPSDRFSAERTGGSVSTLTIQRTQQEDSAVYLCASSLRPGHTQETQYFGPGTRLLVL.

This clonotype was counted a few times. The V gene is TRBV6-1, the J gene TRBJ2-7; 9 nucleotides match TRBD1. V shed 6 bases and J 1 base; nucleotides not matched to a gene: 10. Germline values: CDR1 MNHNS, CDR2 SASEGT. The CDR3 loop spans 16 amino acids. The CDR3 DNA is TGTGCCAGCAGCCCTAGGCAGGGACAGGGATCCTACGAGCAGTACTTC. Its protein is CASSPRQGQGSYEQYF.

This sequence joins TRBV7-8 and TRBJ2-3; D might be TRBD2 (5 bases). Germline V lookup: CDR1 SGHVS, CDR2 FQNEAQ. The CDR3 is 13 residues long. The V and J ends lost 7 bases and 2 bases respectively, with 10 bases between them. The CDR3 DNA reads as TGTGCCAGCATCTTGGGAGCCACAGATACGCAGTATTTT. This codes for CASILGATDTQYF.

The chain combines TRBV10-3 with TRBJ1-1, with unresolved D. The V gene lost 2 bases and the J gene lost 6 bases, with 7 bases spanning the gap. The CDR3 spans 12 residues. From germline, CDR1 is ENHRY and CDR2 SYGVKD. CDR3 nucleotide sequence: TGTGCCATCAGTGAGGGGTGGTCTGAAGCTTTCTTT. It specifies CAISEGWSEAFF.

This clonotype was seen repeatedly, ten times or more. This rearrangement joins TRBV7-2 to TRBJ2-7; 10 bases match TRBD1. V lost 5 bases to trimming and J lost 5 bases; unmatched junction nucleotides: 9. Germline CDR1 and CDR2: SGHTA and FQGNSA. This CDR3 has 15 residues. This CDR3 reads CASSARQGAGDEQYF. CDR3 DNA: TGTGCCAGCAGCGCCCGACAGGGGGCGGGTGACGAGCAGTACTTC.